Presented here are 18 T cell receptor beta chains from one specimen sequenced in a study of response to subunit inactivated influenza vaccine. TCRdb ran MiXCR on the RT-PCR reads and lists one entry per CDR3 protein. Of some 600,000 distinct CDR3 sequences in the sample, approximately 14% were seen once. This specimen was PBMCs from blood, taken around 14 days before vaccination. All receptors derive from a man aged 45 to 65 who received an inactivated influenza vaccine.

This clonotype has ten or more counts. This CDR3 reads CASSLEVQKTGELFF. Here the CDR3 DNA reads TGCGCCAGCAGCTTGGAGGTCCAGAAAACCGGGGAGCTGTTTTTT. The J gene is TRBJ2-2, the V gene TRBV5-1; D unclear. Germline CDR1 is SGHRS and CDR2 is YFSETQ. Trimming took 0 bases from V and 5 from J, leaving 11 bases between them. This CDR3 contains 15 residues. The full variable domain, its missing parts supplied by reference TRBV5-1 and TRBJ2-2, is KAGVTQTPRYLIKTRGQQVTLSCSPISGHRSVSWYQQTPGQGLQFLFEYFSETQRNKGNFPGRFSGRQFSNSRSEMNVSTLELGDSALYLCASSLEVQKTGELFFGEGSRLTVL.

The genes are TRBV5-4 and TRBJ2-4, with D possibly matching TRBD2 (6 bases). Germline V gene lookup returns CDR1 SGHNT and CDR2 YYREEE (reference sequence). V lost 1 base and J lost 0, with 35 bases in between. The CDR3 runs 24 residues. CDR3 loop: CASSLLEGAHNRRSNTIAKNIQYF. CDR3 sequence (DNA): TGTGCCAGCAGCTTGTTGGAGGGAGCACACAATCGACGCTCCAACACAATAGCCAAAAACATTCAGTACTTC.

The V gene is TRBV13, the J gene TRBJ2-1; 14 positions agree with TRBD2. From germline, CDR1 is PRHDT and CDR2 FYEKMQ (reference sequence). The CDR3 contains 16 residues. The CDR3 DNA is TGTGCTACTCCCGGGACTAGCGGGAGCTCCTACAATGAGCAGTTCTTC. It codes for CATPGTSGSSYNEQFF.

This clonotype has more than one count but fewer than ten. The rearrangement uses TRBV4-2 and TRBJ2-2; TRBD2 matches 7 bases. The junction had 8 bases not matched to a gene; V was cut back by 5 bases and J by 5 bases. The CDR3 covers 15 residues. Germline V CDR1 and CDR2: LGHNA, YNFKEQ. The CDR3, as DNA: TGTGCCAGCAGCACCGGGGGGTTGGGAACCGGGGAGCTGTTTTTT. Amino acids: CASSTGGLGTGELFF.

This clonotype was observed at least ten times. This chain connects TRBV12-3 or TRBV12-4 to TRBJ2-3; 8 bases are shared with TRBD1. This CDR3 region has 17 residues. J lost 0 bases, V lost 2 bases, and 7 bases had no gene match. The CDR3 region has the DNA TGTGCCAGCAGTTTACTAACAGGGGGATTTAGCACAGATACGCAGTATTTT. Its translation is CASSLLTGGFSTDTQYF.

The sample holds a few counts of this clonotype. The junction and the germline gene differ at one end; a read error may be behind it. This chain uses TRBV7-2 with TRBJ2-5; D remains unclear. In germline, CDR1 is SGHTA, CDR2 FQGNSA. The CDR3 is 15 residues long. The CDR3 nucleotides read TGTGCCAGCAGCTTCGGTCCGGTGTACCAAGAGGCCCAGTACTTC. Amino acids: CASSFGPVYQEAQYF.

This clonotype came up a few times. The CDR3 region has the DNA TGCAGTGCTAGTTTAGGGGGGGATGAGCAGTTCTTC. It codes for CSASLGGDEQFF. V gene TRBV20-1 combines with J gene TRBJ2-1; D may be TRBD2 (7 bases). Germline V CDR1 and CDR2: DFQATT, SNEGSKA (reference sequence). This CDR3 contains 12 residues. V lost 3 bases and J 8 bases, leaving 11 bases between the germline ends.

The CDR3 sequence: CASSQERGRRRTEAFF. The CDR3 coding sequence is TGTGCCAGCAGCCAGGAGAGGGGGCGTAGGAGGACTGAAGCTTTCTTT. This chain uses TRBV4-2 with TRBJ1-1; 7 bases are shared with TRBD1. The CDR3 is made up of 16 amino acids. The junction had 12 bases not matched to a gene; V was cut back by 3 bases and J by 5 bases. Germline values: CDR1 LGHNA, CDR2 YNFKEQ.

The sample holds many counts of this clonotype. The J gene is TRBJ1-2, the V gene TRBV5-1; 9 nucleotides match TRBD1. Germline CDR1 and CDR2: SGHRS and YFSETQ. The V gene end was trimmed by 3 bases and the J gene end by 1 base; junction bases not matched to a gene: 1. The CDR3 has 14 residues. As DNA, the CDR3 is TGCGCCAGCAGCTCGACAGGGGGTAACTATGGCTACACCTTC. It translates to CASSSTGGNYGYTF.

This clonotype occurred many times. This chain joins TRBV29-1 and TRBJ1-1; no firm D call. The CDR3 is made up of 11 amino acids. CDR1 and CDR2 from the germline V gene are SQVTM and ANQGSEA. V was clipped by 6 bases and J by 1 base, with 6 bases between them. The CDR3 is CSVRRNTEAFF. The CDR3 coding sequence is TGCAGCGTGCGTCGGAACACTGAAGCTTTCTTT.

The chain employs TRBV4-2 and TRBJ2-3, with TRBD1 matching 8 bases. J gave up 0 bases and V 4 bases, and 6 bases lay outside the gene matches. Looked up from germline, CDR1 is LGHNA and CDR2 is YNFKEQ. This CDR3 contains 16 residues. The CDR3 nucleotides read TGTGCCAGCAGCCTTGGGACAGGAGGTAGCACAGATACGCAGTATTTT. It encodes CASSLGTGGSTDTQYF.

Only a few counts were recorded for this clonotype. The chain has TRBV3-1 and TRBJ1-1; 8 nucleotides align to TRBD1. The CDR3 consists of 14 residues. Germline-derived CDR1 and CDR2 are LGHDT and YNNKEL (reference sequence). Trimming removed 4 bases from V and 0 bases from J; junction bases left unmatched: 1. The CDR3 here is CASSRDRMNTEAFF. As DNA, the CDR3 is TGTGCCAGCAGCCGGGACAGGATGAACACTGAAGCTTTCTTT.

This clonotype was picked up many times. The V gene is TRBV28, the J gene TRBJ1-1; tentative D call: TRBD1 (5 bases). The CDR3 spans 16 residues. V was cut by 5 bases and J by 0 bases, with 16 bases left in between. Germline assignment: CDR1 MDHEN and CDR2 SYDVKM. CDR3 nucleotides: TGTGCCAGCAGTCCACCCCCCGGACAAATGAACACTGAAGCTTTCTTT. Translated, it gives CASSPPPGQMNTEAFF.

This chain uses TRBV20-1 with TRBJ2-7; 13 bases map to TRBD2. The CDR3 is 14 amino acids. The V and J ends lost 6 bases and 7 bases, in that order; junction bases with no gene match: 9. Germline loops: CDR1 DFQATT, CDR2 SNEGSKA (reference sequence). The CDR3 loop is CSARGLAGAREQYF. CDR3 nucleotide sequence: TGCAGTGCCCGCGGACTAGCGGGAGCTCGGGAGCAGTACTTC.

Ten or more counts support this clonotype. V and J are TRBV20-1 and TRBJ2-3; D ambiguous. CDR3 length: 12 residues. The V end was cut by 6 bases, the J end by 2 bases, with 9 bases between. Germline V lookup: CDR1 DFQATT, CDR2 SNEGSKA (reference sequence). The DNA for the CDR3 is TGCAGTGCCCCAGAAAACACAGATACGCAGTATTTT. Its protein product is CSAPENTDTQYF.

This chain uses TRBV12-3 or TRBV12-4 with TRBJ2-1; possible D gene TRBD1, 5 bases. V was pared by 3 bases and J by 5 bases, with 8 bases between. The CDR3 contains 13 residues. The CDR3 reads CASSLRQNNEQFF. CDR3 coding DNA: TGTGCCAGCAGTTTGCGACAGAACAATGAGCAGTTCTTC.

This clonotype was observed many times. This chain joins TRBV20-1 and TRBJ1-2; D gene unclear. The V gene lost 5 bases and the J gene lost 5 bases, with 12 bases spanning the gap. Germline V gene sequence: CDR1 DFQATT, CDR2 SNEGSKA (reference sequence). There are 12 residues in the CDR3. CDR3 in amino acids: CSAPKDGYGYTF. The CDR3 DNA is TGCAGTGCTCCCAAGGACGGGTATGGCTACACCTTC.

This clonotype was observed a handful of times. The chain recombines TRBV11-2 with TRBJ1-2, with 9 bases matching TRBD1. CDR3 length equals 16 residues. Germline CDR1 is SGHAT and CDR2 is FQNNGV. V was clipped by 6 bases and J by 5 bases; unmatched bases: 13. The CDR3: CASRPINRGRGYGYTF. As DNA, the CDR3 is TGTGCCAGCAGACCTATTAACAGGGGGCGCGGGTATGGCTACACCTTC.